The present TCR beta chain was sequenced within a study of sequential checkpoint blockade in melanoma. Study overall: First-line arms were nivolumab then ipilimumab, or the reverse, randomized 1:1. Maintenance nivolumab came after either treatment sequence.

Germline V gene data show CDR1 as LNHNV and CDR2 as YYDKDF (reference sequence). This CDR3 comprises 16 residues. V lost 3 bases and J 6 bases, leaving 19 bases between the germline ends. This table comes from immunoSEQ multiplex PCR, and its TCRdb copy is limited to in-frame clones, with some not included. Of 10,000 to 15,000 clones detected, less than 75% appear once; the ten largest clones hold around a fifth. This sample's treatment: randomized to nivolumab then ipilimumab (arm A) or the reverse (arm B). From thawed PBMCs, live CD3+CD8+ cells negative for CD19 and CD56 were sorted. V is TRBV15 and J is TRBJ2-3; D may be TRBD2 (6 bases). This clonotype was sampled from a human donor with melanoma. Sequences were derived from CD8+ T cells sorted from blood (inferred from file names), sampled from a patient given nivolumab and ipilimumab in sequence. The chain's CDR3 is CATSSTGVGEMDTQYF. In nucleotides, the CDR3 is TGTGCCACCAGCAGTACGGGAGTCGGGGAGATGGATACGCAGTATTTT.